This TCR beta chain was recovered during a study of OX40 agonist ivuxolimab in advanced cancers. Assay used: immunoSEQ multiplex PCR; TCRdb lists only in-frame clones, some missing. The sample gives just over 90,000 clones, approximately 94% of which show up once; over 2.5% is in the top ten. Germline V CDR1 and CDR2: SQVTM, ANQGSEA. V lost 6 bases, J lost 3 bases, and 7 bases stayed unmatched. This CDR3 is built from 13 residues. The TCR comes from an adult with an advanced solid tumor such as melanoma, head and neck, liver or kidney cancer. The input for sequencing was CD4+ or CD8+ T cells sorted from blood, taken in a trial of the OX40 agonist ivuxolimab. The V gene is TRBV29-1, the J gene TRBJ2-7; 8 nucleotides match TRBD2. CDR3 loop: CSVSGGSLYEQYF. In DNA, the CDR3 is TGCAGCGTCAGCGGGGGTTCCCTCTACGAGCAGTACTTC.